This paragraph covers one TCR beta chain sequence. As yet, its antigen is unknown. In TCRdb, the 5' RACE reads were re-called with MiXCR into one record per CDR3 protein. The repertoire holds 700,000 or so distinct CDR3 sequences, with over 8.5% as singletons. CDR3 length: 14 amino acids. V dropped 4 bases and J dropped 9; count of bases not matched to a gene: 10. CDR1 SGHRS and CDR2 YFSETQ come from the germline V gene. The data were taken from a study of identical twins. Whole-study findings and limits: Low generation probability was overrepresented in out-of-frame alpha sequences shared by twins. Carriage of fewer insertions was seen in abundant cord blood beta clonotypes, whereas memory repertoires showed none.

These records were also assigned to another study, of yellow fever vaccine responses in identical twins.

The chain recombines TRBV5-1 with TRBJ2-1; TRBD2 agrees at 7 bases. The material sequenced was PBMCs. This TCR came from a woman younger than 35 in good health. CDR3 loop: CASSPFGGVGEQFF. DNA for the CDR3: TGCGCCAGCAGCCCCTTTGGGGGGGTGGGTGAGCAGTTCTTC.